This T cell receptor beta chain originates from a study of cytomegalovirus exposure and HLA in healthy donors. Findings and caveats of the study: Analysis was carried out at a later point, and it linked a missense DCLRE1C variant to TCR beta V- and J-gene trimming. Rare TCR sequences predominated, though certain public TCRs were found in many donors. A few chains linked to CMV were shown in vitro to be specific for CMV antigens. The authors considered a cluster of highly shared sequence variants likely to be a sequencing artifact.

V was clipped by 3 bases and J by 1 base, with 12 bases between them. Germline lookup yields CDR1 SGHTA and CDR2 FQGNSA. The CDR3 loop spans 15 amino acids. PCR used 60 Vbeta primers and 13 Jbeta primers. Here immunoSEQ multiplex PCR was the method, and the copy in TCRdb shows in-frame clones only, minus some. The sample records about 110,000 clones, approximately 71% being singletons. Points on this clone: What it binds is unknown.

This TCR was sampled from a man aged 40-50 years in good health and CMV-seronegative. This chain connects TRBV7-2 to TRBJ1-1; D may be TRBD1 (6 bases). Sequencing was done on a sample of PBMCs. The CDR3 sequence is CASSLWGGKNTEAFF. DNA of the CDR3: TGTGCCAGCAGCTTGTGGGGGGGCAAGAACACTGAAGCTTTCTTT.